The 25 T cell receptor beta chains listed next were all sequenced from one sample in a study of blood T cell repertoires in COVID-19. This table comes from immunoSEQ multiplex PCR, and its TCRdb copy is limited to in-frame clones, with some not included. Here the sample spans about 140,000 clones, around three quarters being singletons. What was sequenced was peripheral blood. The receptors were sampled from a man aged 45 to 65 with active or convalescent COVID-19.

This rearrangement joins TRBV3-1 (or the pseudogene TRBV3-2) to TRBJ1-3; D may be TRBD1 (5 bases). Trimming took 1 base from V and 2 from J, leaving 6 bases between them. Germline CDR1 reads LGHDT; CDR2 reads YNNKEL (reference sequence). The CDR3 consists of 14 residues. CDR3 loop: CASSQGGAGNTIYF. CDR3 in DNA: TGTGCCAGCAGCCAAGGGGGGGCTGGAAACACCATATATTTT.

The rearrangement links TRBV30 to TRBJ2-5; D may be TRBD2 (5 bases). Germline V gene lookup returns CDR1 GTSNPN and CDR2 SVGIG (reference sequence). The CDR3 is 14 amino acids. Trimming left V 1 base short and J 1 base short, with 10 bases between. This CDR3 reads CAWSDEGFQETQYF. The CDR3 region has the DNA TGTGCCTGGAGTGACGAGGGTTTCCAAGAGACCCAGTACTTC.

This clone showed up many times. The sample holds other DNA sequences that translate to the same CDR3. The V and J genes are TRBV9 and TRBJ2-2; the D gene is possibly TRBD1 (5 bases). Germline values: CDR1 SGDLS, CDR2 YYNGEE. The CDR3 runs to 15 residues. With 3 bases removed from V and 1 base from J, the gap between germline ends came to 10 bases. The CDR3 DNA reads TGTGCCAGCAGCGCTTTAGACAGGAACACCGGGGAGCTGTTTTTT. Amino acids: CASSALDRNTGELFF.

V gene TRBV6-5 combines with J gene TRBJ1-6; TRBD1 agrees at 7 bases. This CDR3 region has 14 residues. Germline CDR1 and CDR2: MNHEY and SVGAGI. V dropped 6 bases and J dropped 10; count of bases not matched to a gene: 9. The CDR3 region is CASSSATGESPLHF. CDR3 in DNA: TGTGCCAGCAGCAGTGCCACAGGGGAGTCACCCCTCCACTTT.

This clone appeared a few times. The chain joins TRBV21-1 to TRBJ2-2; TRBD1, as called in the table, went unchecked against the DNA. TRBV21-1 is a listed pseudogene. The CDR3 has 16 residues. In DNA, the CDR3 is TGTGCCAGCAGCCAACCCCGGGACACTTCCACCGGGGAGCTGTTTTTT. It translates to CASSQPRDTSTGELFF.

The chain couples TRBV21-1 to TRBJ2-1; the DNA was not used to check the table's D call, TRBD1. TRBV21-1 is recorded as a pseudogene. There are 13 residues in the CDR3. The CDR3 DNA follows: TGTGCCAGCAGCTCGACAGGCTACAATGAGCAGTTCTTC. Protein: CASSSTGYNEQFF.

This clone was seen more than once but under ten times. V is TRBV9 and J is TRBJ2-3, with 7 bases identical to TRBD2. Per germline, CDR1 SGDLS and CDR2 YYNGEE. J gave up 0 bases and V 2 bases, and 3 bases lay outside the gene matches. CDR3 length equals 15 residues. For the CDR3, the DNA is TGTGCCAGCAGCGTGTTTAGCGGGAGCACAGATACGCAGTATTTT. Its protein product is CASSVFSGSTDTQYF. Using reference TRBV9 and TRBJ2-3 for the parts outside the CDR3, the full variable domain is DSGVTQTPKHLITATGQRVTLRCSPRSGDLSVYWYQQSLDQGLQFLIQYYNGEERAKGNILERFSAQQFPDLHSELNLSSLELGDSALYFCASSVFSGSTDTQYFGPGTRLTVL.

The chain joins TRBV2 to TRBJ1-4; 8 bases agree with TRBD1. The CDR3 has 14 residues. Germline V CDR1 and CDR2: SNHLY, FYNNEI. V lost 5 bases, J lost 7 bases, and 6 bases stayed unmatched. The CDR3 nucleotides read TGTGCCAGCAGTACTCGGACAGGGTTTGAAAAACTGTTTTTT. Protein: CASSTRTGFEKLFF. Using reference TRBV2 and TRBJ1-4 for the parts outside the CDR3, the full variable domain is EPEVTQTPSHQVTQMGQEVILRCVPISNHLYFYWYRQILGQKVEFLVSFYNNEISEKSEIFDDQFSVERPDGSNFTLKIRSTKLEDSAMYFCASSTRTGFEKLFFGSGTQLSVL.

This clone occurred many times. The gene calls are TRBV7-9 and TRBJ2-3; D is undetermined. In germline, CDR1 is SEHNR, CDR2 FQNEAQ (reference sequence). V was pared by 3 bases and J by 6 bases, with 13 bases between. This CDR3 has 14 amino acids. CDR3 bases: TGTGCCAGCAGCTTGGGCACAGTTGAGGATACGCAGTATTTT. It encodes CASSLGTVEDTQYF. The whole variable domain, remainder taken from reference TRBV7-9 and TRBJ2-3, is DTGVSQNPRHKITKRGQNVTFRCDPISEHNRLYWYRQTLGQGPEFLTYFQNEAQLEKSRLLSDRFSAERPKGSFSTLEIQRTEQGDSAMYLCASSLGTVEDTQYFGPGTRLTVL.

This clone was counted a single time. The chain carries TRBV5-1 and TRBJ2-5, with D perhaps TRBD2 (5 bases). There are 11 residues in the CDR3. CDR1 is SGHRS and CDR2 is YFSETQ in the germline V gene. The V end was cut by 4 bases, the J end by 5 bases, with 6 bases between. CDR3 sequence reads: CASSPGETQYF. DNA for the CDR3: TGCGCCAGCAGCCCGGGGGAGACCCAGTACTTC.

In its sample, this clone was seen once. The chain uses TRBV7-3 and TRBJ2-3; 9 positions match TRBD1. Germline CDR1 and CDR2: SGHTA and FQGTGA. Losses at the gene ends were 2 bases for V and 1 base for J; bases not matched to a gene: 1. The CDR3 is made up of 15 amino acids. The CDR3 loop reads CASSLGTGRTDTQYF. The CDR3 DNA follows: TGTGCCAGCAGCTTAGGGACAGGGCGCACAGATACGCAGTATTTT.

The chain couples TRBV28 to TRBJ1-5, with 7 bases aligning to TRBD1. The CDR3 totals 14 residues. The ends lost 8 bases at V and 0 bases at J; junction bases unmatched: 4. Germline CDR1 MDHEN, CDR2 SYDVKM. The CDR3 protein is CASWGQLSNQPQHF. The CDR3 bases are TGTGCCAGCTGGGGACAGCTTAGCAATCAGCCCCAGCATTTT.

The chain joins TRBV4-1 to TRBJ2-3; 8 nucleotides line up with TRBD2. With V trimmed by 2 bases and J by 2 bases, 6 bases remained unmatched. The CDR3 consists of 16 residues. Germline assignment: CDR1 MGHRA and CDR2 YSYEKL. As DNA, the CDR3 is TGCGCCAGCAGCCAAACCCCTAGCGGGTACACAGATACGCAGTATTTT. Encoded protein: CASSQTPSGYTDTQYF.

Comment on this clone: Relative to the germline gene, one junction end is altered; a read error may explain this. This chain connects TRBV6-5 to TRBJ2-1, with TRBD2 matching over 13 bases. The CDR3 consists of 14 residues. CDR1 is MNHEY and CDR2 is SVGAGI in the germline V gene. As DNA, the CDR3 is TGTGCCAGCAGTTACGGGACTAGCGGGAAGAGGGGGCTCTTC. Its translation: CASSYGTSGKRGLF.

The genes are TRBV2 and TRBJ1-1; 8 bases fit TRBD1. Germline-derived CDR1 and CDR2 are SNHLY and FYNNEI. The CDR3 contains 15 residues. J gave up 5 bases and V 2 bases, and 7 bases lay outside the gene matches. CDR3 protein: CASSELGQAGTEAFF. The CDR3 region has the DNA TGTGCCAGCAGTGAACTGGGACAGGCAGGGACTGAAGCTTTCTTT. Using reference TRBV2 and TRBJ1-1 for the parts outside the CDR3, the full variable domain is EPEVTQTPSHQVTQMGQEVILRCVPISNHLYFYWYRQILGQKVEFLVSFYNNEISEKSEIFDDQFSVERPDGSNFTLKIRSTKLEDSAMYFCASSELGQAGTEAFFGQGTRLTVV.

In its sample, this clone was seen a few times. The chain employs TRBV2 and TRBJ2-1; 8 positions match TRBD1. Germline V CDR1 and CDR2: SNHLY, FYNNEI. V shed 7 bases and J 2 bases; nucleotides not matched to a gene: 13. This CDR3 is 17 amino acids long. The CDR3 sequence is CASTSGPRQGTYNEQFF. Here the CDR3 DNA reads TGTGCCAGCACCTCGGGCCCCAGACAGGGGACCTACAATGAGCAGTTCTTC.

The V call is TRBV6-5, the J call TRBJ2-5, with a weak D call TRBD1 (5 bases). The CDR3 consists of 14 residues. Germline V gene sequence: CDR1 MNHEY, CDR2 SVGAGI. V gave up 4 bases and J gave up 0 bases, with 9 bases separating them. The CDR3 reads CASSSRVNQETQYF. In nucleotides, the CDR3 is TGTGCCAGCAGTTCCAGGGTAAACCAAGAGACCCAGTACTTC.

The rearrangement joins TRBV11-3 to TRBJ1-1; D possibly corresponds to TRBD1 (6 bases). V lost 2 bases and J 5 bases, leaving 9 bases between the germline ends. Germline CDR1 and CDR2: SGHNT and YENEEA. This CDR3 is built from 13 residues. The CDR3 protein is CASSLLRGTEAFF. Here the CDR3 DNA reads TGTGCCAGCAGCTTACTGAGGGGGACTGAAGCTTTCTTT.

The chain has TRBV5-4 and TRBJ2-5; 12 bases agree with TRBD1. CDR3 length equals 16 residues. Germline V gene data show CDR1 as SGHNT and CDR2 as YYREEE (reference sequence). The trim removed 4 bases at V and 5 bases at J, leaving 9 bases unmatched. This CDR3 is CASSPPGQGAGETQYF. Here the CDR3 DNA reads TGTGCCAGCAGCCCACCGGGACAGGGGGCGGGGGAGACCCAGTACTTC.

This clone was picked up a small number of times. This chain joins TRBV19 and TRBJ2-7; 7 bases match TRBD1. The CDR3 has 15 amino acids. V dropped 3 bases and J dropped 0; count of bases not matched to a gene: 5. From germline, CDR1 is LNHDA and CDR2 SQIVND (reference sequence). The CDR3 DNA sequence: TGTGCCAGTAGTATTGGGGCAGGGGGCTCCTACGAGCAGTACTTC. Translating it yields CASSIGAGGSYEQYF.

This chain uses TRBV28 with TRBJ2-1; 7 bases match TRBD2. This CDR3 has 16 amino acids. V trimming: 4 bases; J trimming: 0 bases; junction bases outside the gene matches: 6. From germline, CDR1 is MDHEN and CDR2 SYDVKM. The CDR3 region has the DNA TGTGCCAGCAGTTGGAGCGGGGCCAACTCCTACAATGAGCAGTTCTTC. It encodes CASSWSGANSYNEQFF.

This clone appeared a few times. The chain couples TRBV28 to TRBJ1-2; D possibly corresponds to TRBD1 (5 bases). Trimming cost V 3 bases and J 1 base, with 21 bases left between them. The CDR3 covers 18 residues. CDR1 is MDHEN, CDR2 SYDVKM, per germline. The DNA for the CDR3 is TGTGCCAGCAGTTTTCCACCCCGGACAACTACTATTAACTATGGCTACACCTTC. This translates into CASSFPPRTTTINYGYTF.

The chain carries TRBV27 and TRBJ2-7, with D tentatively TRBD2 (6 bases). V was trimmed by 5 bases and J by 7 bases, leaving 15 bases between them. The CDR3 is made up of 13 amino acids. Germline V CDR1 and CDR2: MNHEY, SMNVEV (reference sequence). CDR3 residues: CASSNQRAGEQYF. CDR3 in DNA: TGTGCCAGCAGTAACCAGCGGGCAGGTGAGCAGTACTTC.

The genes are TRBV4-1 and TRBJ1-6; no clear D gene. V lost 0 bases and J lost 15, with 12 bases in between. This CDR3 has 13 amino acids. Germline V lookup: CDR1 MGHRA, CDR2 YSYEKL. The CDR3 coding sequence is TGCGCCAGCAGCCAAGATGTGACGCGGATCCTCCACTTT. It yields the protein CASSQDVTRILHF.

The V and J genes are TRBV19 and TRBJ2-3, with 8 nucleotides matching TRBD1. Germline CDR1 is LNHDA and CDR2 is SQIVND (reference sequence). The CDR3 has 12 amino acids. The junction had 2 bases not matched to a gene; V was cut back by 6 bases and J by 6 bases. DNA for the CDR3: TGTGCCAGTAGGTACAGGGGGGATACGCAGTATTTT. It translates to CASRYRGDTQYF.